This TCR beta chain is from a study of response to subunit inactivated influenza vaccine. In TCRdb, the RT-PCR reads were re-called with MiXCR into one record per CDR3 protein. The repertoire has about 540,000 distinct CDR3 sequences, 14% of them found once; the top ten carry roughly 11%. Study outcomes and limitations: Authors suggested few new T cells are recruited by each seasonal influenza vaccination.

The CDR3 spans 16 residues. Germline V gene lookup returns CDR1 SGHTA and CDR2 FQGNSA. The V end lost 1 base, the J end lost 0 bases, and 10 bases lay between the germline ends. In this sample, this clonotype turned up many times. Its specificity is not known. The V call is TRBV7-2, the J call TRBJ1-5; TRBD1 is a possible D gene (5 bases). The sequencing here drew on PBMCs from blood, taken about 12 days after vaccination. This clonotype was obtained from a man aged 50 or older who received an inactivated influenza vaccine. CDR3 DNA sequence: TGTGCCAGCAGCTTAGTTGGACACATTAGCAATCAGCCCCAGCATTTT. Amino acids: CASSLVGHISNQPQHF.